This T cell receptor beta chain was observed in a study of identical twins. The ends lost 1 base at V and 4 bases at J; junction bases unmatched: 7. The CDR3 loop spans 15 amino acids. CDR1 is SGDLS, CDR2 YYNGEE, per germline. TCRdb reanalysed the 5' RACE reads using MiXCR and keeps one entry per CDR3 protein. The repertoire consists of 450,000 or so distinct CDR3 sequences, with approximately 17% occurring once and the leading ten covering less than 15%. Sequenced sample: naive T cells sorted from blood. This clonotype originated in a man between 50 and 59 years old in good health. The chain uses TRBV9 and TRBJ2-5; 7 bases agree with TRBD2. In DNA form, the CDR3 reads TGTGCCAGCAGCGTATGGTGGGGGGGTCGAGAGACCCAGTACTTC. As protein: CASSVWWGGRETQYF.